The 20 T cell receptor beta chains in this list originate from one sample, sequenced in a study of blood T cells in healthy people across ages (dated by TCRdb to the mid-2010s). The library relied on 5' RACE. A second PCR of roughly 6 to 12 cycles was performed with a sample-barcoded 5' primer and a J-beta primer mix. Clones were called with MiXCR by TCRdb after fastp trimmed the public reads at Q25, and only in-frame beta chains were retained. Here each entry gathers all rows of one CDR3 protein and keeps the most common genes and DNA. Here the sample has 1,800,000 or so distinct CDR3 sequences; about two fifths occur a single time. Jointly, the top ten make up under 30% of the sample. Input material: blood. These receptor sequences come from a human donor in good health.

J is TRBJ2-1 and V is TRBV5-1, with D possibly matching TRBD1 (6 bases). The length of the CDR3 is 13 residues. The germline gives CDR1 SGHRS, CDR2 YFSETQ. Trimming took 3 bases from V and 10 from J, leaving 14 bases between them. CDR3 nucleotides: TGCGCCAGCAGCTCAACAGGGTACGACGAGCAGTTCTTC. It encodes CASSSTGYDEQFF.

This clonotype was recorded a few times. This chain connects TRBV19 to TRBJ1-2; D is perhaps TRBD1 (6 bases). V dropped 4 bases and J dropped 4 bases, with 13 bases sitting between them. The CDR3 length is 14 residues. The germline V gene encodes CDR1 LNHDA and CDR2 SQIVND (reference sequence). The CDR3 spells CASSTSQGPYGYTF. CDR3 DNA: TGTGCCAGTAGTACTTCACAGGGTCCCTATGGCTACACCTTC.

The chain carries TRBV20-1 and TRBJ2-7, with 8 bases that match TRBD1. The germline V gene has CDR1 DFQATT and CDR2 SNEGSKA (reference sequence). The CDR3 is 14 amino acids. V lost 5 bases to trimming and J lost 2 bases; unmatched junction nucleotides: 8. CDR3 in amino acids: CSAPSGTGTYEQYF. The CDR3, as DNA: TGCAGTGCTCCATCCGGGACAGGAACCTACGAGCAGTACTTC.

The V and J genes are TRBV5-1 and TRBJ2-1; the match to TRBD2 covers 13 bases. The CDR3 length is 16 residues. Unmatched junction bases numbered 8, after V lost 4 bases and J lost 7 bases. In germline, CDR1 is SGHRS, CDR2 YFSETQ. The CDR3 DNA reads as TGCGCCAGCAGCACCCTGACTAGCGGGGGGTGGAATGAGCAGTTCTTC. Translation: CASSTLTSGGWNEQFF. Full variable domain (missing parts from reference TRBV5-1 and TRBJ2-1): KAGVTQTPRYLIKTRGQQVTLSCSPISGHRSVSWYQQTPGQGLQFLFEYFSETQRNKGNFPGRFSGRQFSNSRSEMNVSTLELGDSALYLCASSTLTSGGWNEQFFGPGTRLTVL.

This rearrangement joins TRBV7-2 to TRBJ2-3, with D possibly called TRBD1 or TRBD2 (5 bases each). V was pared by 1 base and J by 3 bases, with 14 bases between. Germline CDR1 and CDR2: SGHTA and FQGNSA. The CDR3 is 16 residues long. CDR3 protein: CASSLDRGLGTDTQYF. Written as DNA, the CDR3 is TGTGCCAGCAGCTTAGATCGGGGCTTGGGGACAGATACGCAGTATTTT.

Concerning this clonotype: Germline and junction disagree at one end, which may indicate a read error. V gene TRBV29-1 combines with J gene TRBJ2-5; D is unresolved. Germline V gene data show CDR1 as SQVTM and CDR2 as ANQGSEA. CDR3 length: 12 amino acids. The CDR3 nucleotides are TGCAGCGTTGTTGAACGGCAAGAGACCCGGTACTTC. It encodes CSVVERQETRYF.

This clonotype was observed many times. CDR3 DNA: TGCGCCAGCAGCCAGGGGGGTGGACTAGCGGGGACCTCCTACGAGCAGTACTTC. Protein product: CASSQGGGLAGTSYEQYF. The chain uses TRBV4-3 and TRBJ2-7; 12 nucleotides align to TRBD2. The CDR3 runs to 18 residues. Germline assignment: CDR1 LGHNA and CDR2 YSLEER. Trimming cost V 3 bases and J 0 bases; bases outside gene matches: 9.

In nucleotides, the CDR3 is TGCGCCAGCAGCCTTTCCCTCAATAGCGGGGGAGGCACAGATACGCAGTATTTT. Translating gives CASSLSLNSGGGTDTQYF. This chain joins TRBV4-1 and TRBJ2-3; TRBD2 agrees at 9 bases. The length of the CDR3 is 18 residues. Germline V gene data show CDR1 as MGHRA and CDR2 as YSYEKL. Germline trimming cut 4 bases from V and 1 base from J; bases unmatched to any gene: 12.

This clonotype was detected only a few times. The J gene is TRBJ1-4, the V gene TRBV7-2, with D perhaps TRBD1 (6 bases). The CDR3 sequence is 14 residues long. Trimming shortened V by 6 bases and J by 4 bases, and 12 bases separated the two germline ends. In germline, CDR1 is SGHTA, CDR2 FQGNSA. The CDR3 spells CASSLRQDNEKLFF. Here the CDR3 DNA reads TGTGCCAGCAGTTTAAGACAGGATAATGAAAAACTGTTTTTT.

This clonotype was seen more than once but under ten times. The chain links TRBV28 to TRBJ1-5; D possibly corresponds to TRBD1 (6 bases). Deletions cut 3 bases from V and 3 bases from J, with 12 bases between. The CDR3 spans 15 residues. CDR1 and CDR2 from the germline V gene are MDHEN and SYDVKM. The CDR3 loop is CASSFDGQYNQPQHF. Written as DNA, the CDR3 is TGTGCCAGCAGTTTTGACGGACAGTACAATCAGCCCCAGCATTTT.

V and J are TRBV7-3 and TRBJ2-1; D possibly corresponds to TRBD1 (5 bases). The V gene lost 5 bases and the J gene lost 8 bases, with 16 bases spanning the gap. The germline V gene encodes CDR1 SGHTA and CDR2 FQGTGA. This CDR3 comprises 14 residues. The CDR3 region has the DNA TGTGCCAGCAGCACAAAGCCAGGGCAATATGAGCAGTTCTTC. This encodes CASSTKPGQYEQFF.

This chain joins TRBV6-2 or TRBV6-3 and TRBJ1-4; D not certain. The CDR3 is 14 residues long. V was cut by 6 bases and J by 5 bases, with 13 bases left in between. The germline CDR1 and CDR2 sequences are MNHEY and SVGEGT. CDR3 sequence (DNA): TGTGCCAGCAGCAAAAGACGCCCCAATGAAAAACTGTTTTTT. It translates to CASSKRRPNEKLFF.

J is TRBJ2-3 and V is TRBV6-9; D remains unclear. The DNA end is a closer match to TRBJ1-5, so the J assignment may be wrong. Germline V CDR1 and CDR2: MNHGY, SVAAGI. The CDR3 is 17 residues long. The CDR3, as DNA: TGTGCCAGCAGTTTCCCTGAGGGCAGACAAAGCACAGATACGCAGCATTTT. Translating it yields CASSFPEGRQSTDTQHF.

CDR3 in amino acids: CASSWGTSGGAQETQYF. CDR3 bases: TGTGCCAGCAGCTGGGGGACTAGCGGGGGGGCCCAAGAGACCCAGTACTTC. V is TRBV7-2 and J is TRBJ2-1; 16 positions agree with TRBD2. The J call may be incorrect, as the DNA end agrees better with TRBJ2-5. The CDR3 has 17 residues. Per germline, CDR1 SGHTA and CDR2 FQGNSA.

V usage is TRBV20-1 and J usage is TRBJ1-4, with D perhaps matching TRBD1 (6 bases). Trimming shortened V by 0 bases and J by 8 bases, and 19 bases separated the two germline ends. Germline CDR1 is DFQATT and CDR2 is SNEGSKA (reference sequence). This CDR3 has 16 amino acids. CDR3 sequence reads: CSARDHLRQVDEKLFF. In nucleotides, the CDR3 is TGCAGTGCTAGAGATCACCTAAGACAGGTGGACGAAAAACTGTTTTTT.

The table lists this clonotype with many counts. V gene TRBV4-1 combines with J gene TRBJ1-5, with D maybe TRBD1 (6 bases). V shed 0 bases and J shed 7 bases, with 13 bases lying between them. Germline V gene sequence: CDR1 MGHRA, CDR2 YSYEKL. The CDR3 is 15 residues long. CDR3 in amino acids: CASSQDRQEWQPQHF. The CDR3 region has the DNA TGCGCCAGCAGCCAAGATCGACAGGAGTGGCAGCCCCAGCATTTT.

This rearrangement joins TRBV20-1 to TRBJ1-6; TRBD1 matches 8 bases. The CDR3 runs 15 residues. Looked up from germline, CDR1 is DFQATT and CDR2 is SNEGSKA (reference sequence). V gave up 7 bases and J gave up 9 bases; unmatched junction bases: 14. CDR3 bases: TGCAGTGTAACGGGGGTGACAGGGGTAGGTTCACCCCTCCACTTT. This translates into CSVTGVTGVGSPLHF.

To note about this clonotype: A read error may account for a junction end that differs from germline. The chain joins TRBV7-2 to TRBJ1-6, with D tentatively TRBD1 (6 bases). The CDR3 is 13 residues long. CDR1 SGHTA and CDR2 FQGNSA come from the germline V gene. CDR3 in amino acids: CASSPRGNSLLHF. CDR3 DNA sequence: TGTGCCAGCAGCCCGAGGGGGAATTCACTCCTCCACTTT.

In this sample, this clonotype turned up many times. The chain uses TRBV9 and TRBJ2-1; 8 bases match TRBD1. The CDR3 has 15 amino acids. CDR1 and CDR2 from the germline V gene are SGDLS and YYNGEE. The J segment lost 3 bases and the V segment lost 0 bases, leaving 2 bases of the junction unmatched. The CDR3, as DNA: TGTGCCAGCAGCGTAGCCGGGACAGGCTACAATGAGCAGTTCTTC. Encoded protein: CASSVAGTGYNEQFF.

The chain recombines TRBV7-2 with TRBJ2-4, with D unresolved. The CDR3 has 12 amino acids. Germline V gives CDR1 SGHTA, CDR2 FQGNSA. Trimming shortened V by 2 bases and J by 13 bases, and 12 bases separated the two germline ends. This chain's CDR3 is CASSLPPGAQYF. DNA for the CDR3: TGTGCCAGCAGCTTACCCCCCGGAGCGCAGTACTTC.